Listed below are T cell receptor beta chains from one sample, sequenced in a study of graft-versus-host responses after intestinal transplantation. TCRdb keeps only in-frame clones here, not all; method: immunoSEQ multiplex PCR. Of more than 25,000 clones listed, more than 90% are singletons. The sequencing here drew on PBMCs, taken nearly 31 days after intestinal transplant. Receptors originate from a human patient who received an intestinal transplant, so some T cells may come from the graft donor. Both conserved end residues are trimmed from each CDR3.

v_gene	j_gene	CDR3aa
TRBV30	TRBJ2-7	AWSRSGIEQY
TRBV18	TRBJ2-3	ASSLTKPTSGGARDTQY
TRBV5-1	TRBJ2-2	ASSRLVSNTGELF
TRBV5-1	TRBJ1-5	ASSTPRYSNQPQH
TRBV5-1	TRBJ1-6	ASSPTGGAGSYNSPLH
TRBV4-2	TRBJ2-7	ASSQGLFSYEQY
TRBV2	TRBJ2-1	ASTLVGELQQVFNEQF
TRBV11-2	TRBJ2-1	ASTGPPNEQF
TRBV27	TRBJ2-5	ASGTWEETQY
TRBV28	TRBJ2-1	ASSRTGKVDEQF
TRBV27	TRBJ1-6	ASSLQYNSPLH
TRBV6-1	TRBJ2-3	ASSLVGTGTDTQY
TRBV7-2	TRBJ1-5	ASSLAGQTNQPQH
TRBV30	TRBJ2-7	AWRGQGPYEQY
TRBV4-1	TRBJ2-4	ASSQDYGNIQY
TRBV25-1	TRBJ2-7	ASSFGTGAYEQY
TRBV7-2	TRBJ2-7	ASSLAETYEQY
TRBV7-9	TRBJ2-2	ASSLFGSTGELF
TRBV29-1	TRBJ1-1	SPDSWTEAF
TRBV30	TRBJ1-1	AWSGPGNTEAF
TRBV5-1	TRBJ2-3	ASSLAAGIDTQY
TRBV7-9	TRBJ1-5	ASSLLNQPQH
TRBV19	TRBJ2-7	ASSMRGYEQY
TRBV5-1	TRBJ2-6	ASSLGTSLSGANVLT